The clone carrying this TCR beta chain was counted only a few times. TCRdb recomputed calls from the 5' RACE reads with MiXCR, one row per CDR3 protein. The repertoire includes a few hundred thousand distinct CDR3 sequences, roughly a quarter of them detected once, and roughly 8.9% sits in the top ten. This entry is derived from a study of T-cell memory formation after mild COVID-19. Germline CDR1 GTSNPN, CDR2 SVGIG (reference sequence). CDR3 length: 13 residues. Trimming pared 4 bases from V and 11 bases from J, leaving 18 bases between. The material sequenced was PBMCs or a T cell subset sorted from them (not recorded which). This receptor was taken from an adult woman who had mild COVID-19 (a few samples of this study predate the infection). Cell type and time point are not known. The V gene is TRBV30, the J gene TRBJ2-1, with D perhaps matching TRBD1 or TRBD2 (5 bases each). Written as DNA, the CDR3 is TGTGCCTGGACCTTAGGGACGCTTTATAAGCAGTTCTTC. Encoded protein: CAWTLGTLYKQFF.